The 4 T cell receptor beta chains below come from one sample, sequenced in a study of blood T cells in healthy people across ages. The authors ran a second PCR of about 6 to 11 cycles using a sample-barcoded 5' primer and a J-beta primer mix. MiXCR was run by TCRdb on the 5' RACE reads, yielding one entry per CDR3 protein. The table lists about 1.5 million distinct CDR3 sequences, 40% to 50% of them singletons. Sequencing was carried out using blood. All receptors derive from a woman between 18 and 29 years old in good health.

The J gene is TRBJ1-5, the V gene TRBV6-6; 7 nucleotides agree with TRBD1. V trimming: 7 bases; J trimming: 7 bases; junction bases outside the gene matches: 13. CDR3 length equals 15 residues. The V gene's germline CDR1 is MNHNY and CDR2 SVGAGI (reference sequence). The CDR3, as DNA: TGTGCCAGCACTAGTATGGCAGGGGGAGAGCAGCCCCAGCATTTT. Translating gives CASTSMAGGEQPQHF.

The chain combines TRBV2 with TRBJ2-2, with D possibly TRBD2 on 5 matching bases. V was trimmed by 8 bases and J by 5 bases, leaving 27 bases between them. CDR1 and CDR2 from the germline V gene are SNHLY and FYNNEI. This CDR3 region has 18 residues. CDR3: CASLSRILRTGGTGELFF. The CDR3 DNA follows: TGTGCCAGCCTATCCCGAATACTACGCACCGGAGGAACCGGGGAGCTGTTTTTT.

The CDR3 protein is CASNSGQGASYNEQFF. CDR3 nucleotide sequence: TGCGCCAGCAACTCCGGACAGGGGGCCTCATACAATGAGCAGTTCTTC. This chain joins TRBV5-1 and TRBJ2-1, with 11 bases matching TRBD1. CDR1 SGHRS and CDR2 YFSETQ come from the germline V gene. After removal of 6 bases from V and 4 bases from J, the junction contained 9 bases not matched to a gene. The CDR3 is 16 amino acids.

The CDR3 reads CASSVASGDEQFF. CDR3 nucleotides: TGTGCCAGCAGTGTCGCAAGCGGGGATGAGCAGTTCTTC. The gene calls are TRBV12-3 or TRBV12-4 and TRBJ2-1, with 7 bases identical to TRBD2. V was pared by 5 bases and J by 8 bases, with 6 bases of the junction left unmatched. This CDR3 contains 13 residues.